Below, 26 T cell receptor beta chains from the same sample are listed, as sequenced in a study of OX40 agonist ivuxolimab in advanced cancers. Data came from immunoSEQ multiplex PCR; TCRdb stores just in-frame clones and leaves some out. The top ten clones hold around 10% of a sample with more than 45,000 clones, around 86% of them seen once. This specimen consisted of CD4+ or CD8+ T cells sorted from blood, obtained in a trial of the OX40 agonist ivuxolimab. These receptors all come from an adult with an advanced solid tumor such as melanoma, head and neck, liver or kidney cancer.

The CDR3 coding sequence is TGTGCCAGCAGCGCCCGACTACCAGATACGCAGTATTTT. Its protein is CASSARLPDTQYF. The chain employs TRBV7-6 and TRBJ2-3; D is possibly TRBD2 (5 bases). The CDR3 spans 13 residues. CDR1 is SGHVS, CDR2 FNYEAQ, per germline. The ends were cut back, 5 bases at V and 4 bases at J, with 10 bases in the middle.

The V call is TRBV28, the J call TRBJ2-1; the match to TRBD2 covers 11 bases. The germline CDR1 and CDR2 sequences are MDHEN and SYDVKM. V dropped 6 bases and J dropped 0; count of bases not matched to a gene: 16. This CDR3 contains 20 residues. CDR3 protein: CASSLPTSGTPPRSYNEQFF. CDR3 bases: TGTGCCAGCAGCCTACCGACTAGCGGGACACCCCCGCGCTCCTACAATGAGCAGTTCTTC.

This clone was counted a single time. The rearrangement uses TRBV5-8 and TRBJ2-7; 9 nucleotides match TRBD2. Germline lookup yields CDR1 SGHTS and CDR2 YDEGEE. Germline trimming cut 5 bases from V and 4 bases from J; bases unmatched to any gene: 7. The CDR3 is made up of 14 amino acids. The CDR3 DNA sequence: TGTGCCAGCAGGTATAGCGGGAGCTCTTACGAGCAGTACTTC. It codes for CASRYSGSSYEQYF.

This clone is a singleton in its sample. The chain has TRBV7-2 and TRBJ2-1; 9 bases line up with TRBD2. The CDR3 is 15 residues long. CDR1 is SGHTA and CDR2 is FQGNSA in the germline V gene. Trimming took 4 bases from V and 5 from J; bases not matched to a gene: 6. As DNA, the CDR3 is TGTGCCAGCAGCTGGGGACTAGCTTGGGACAATGAGCAGTTCTTC. Its protein is CASSWGLAWDNEQFF. Full variable domain (missing parts from reference TRBV7-2 and TRBJ2-1): GAGVSQSPSNKVTEKGKDVELRCDPISGHTALYWYRQSLGQGLEFLIYFQGNSAPDKSGLPSDRFSAERTGGSVSTLTIQRTQQEDSAVYLCASSWGLAWDNEQFFGPGTRLTVL.

V and J are TRBV5-1 and TRBJ2-7; D possibly corresponds to TRBD1 (6 bases). The CDR3 runs to 13 residues. V lost 3 bases and J lost 2, with 9 bases in between. Germline-derived CDR1 and CDR2 are SGHRS and YFSETQ. Here the CDR3 DNA reads TGCGCCAGCAGCTCAGGACAGACCTACGAGCAGTACTTC. Amino acids: CASSSGQTYEQYF.

A single count supports this clone. The chain combines TRBV7-9 with TRBJ1-5; maybe TRBD1 (5 bases). Per germline, CDR1 SEHNR and CDR2 FQNEAQ (reference sequence). This CDR3 spans 16 amino acids. Trimming cost V 6 bases and J 0 bases, with 15 bases left between them. CDR3 bases: TGTGCCAGCAGTAAAGCGGGGGGACCTAGCAATCAGCCCCAGCATTTT. Residues: CASSKAGGPSNQPQHF.

The chain joins TRBV9 to TRBJ2-1; D is perhaps TRBD1 or TRBD2 (5 bases each). Germline assignment: CDR1 SGDLS and CDR2 YYNGEE. The CDR3 covers 15 residues. Trimming stripped 1 base from V and 3 bases from J, with 11 bases between. DNA for the CDR3: TGTGCCAGCAGCGTATTAGAGGGGTTCTACAATGAGCAGTTCTTC. This sequence encodes CASSVLEGFYNEQFF.

The chain has TRBV7-6 and TRBJ2-7; the match to TRBD1 covers 11 bases. The V segment lost 3 bases and the J segment 3 bases; nucleotides outside the gene matches: 7. Germline CDR1 SGHVS, CDR2 FNYEAQ. The CDR3 runs 16 residues. The CDR3 loop reads CASSLVGQGEVYEQYF. The CDR3, as DNA: TGTGCCAGCAGCTTGGTGGGACAGGGGGAGGTCTACGAGCAGTACTTC.

This clone was counted once. J is TRBJ1-1 and V is TRBV4-1, with TRBD1 as a possible D gene (6 bases). The CDR3 covers 15 residues. V dropped 0 bases and J dropped 5 bases, with 13 bases sitting between them. In germline, CDR1 is MGHRA, CDR2 YSYEKL. This CDR3 reads CASSQDSGAKTEAFF. CDR3 coding DNA: TGCGCCAGCAGCCAAGATTCAGGGGCTAAAACTGAAGCTTTCTTT.

The table lists this clone with a count of one. The chain carries TRBV19 and TRBJ1-6, with 11 nucleotides matching TRBD1. The CDR3 length is 18 residues. Germline loops: CDR1 LNHDA, CDR2 SQIVND (reference sequence). J was trimmed by 7 bases and V by 3 bases; bases with no gene match: 11. CDR3 in DNA: TGTGCCAGTAGTATTTCTTCGGACAGGGGGCCCAGGAATTCACCCCTCCACTTT. Protein sequence: CASSISSDRGPRNSPLHF.

This clone appeared a few times. Compared with germline, one end of the junction differs, possibly owing to a read error. The rearrangement joins TRBV19 to TRBJ2-5; TRBD2 matches 8 bases. The CDR3 sequence is 14 residues long. Germline V lookup: CDR1 LNHDA, CDR2 SQIVND (reference sequence). In nucleotides, the CDR3 is TGTGCCAGTAGTAAACGGGGGGGCCAACAGACCCAGTACTTC. This encodes CASSKRGGQQTQYF.

The chain joins TRBV5-6 to TRBJ2-7, with D tentatively TRBD2 (5 bases). Germline lookup yields CDR1 SGHDT and CDR2 YYEEEE. Trimming removed 7 bases from V and 6 bases from J, with 14 bases in between. The CDR3 is 12 residues long. Here the CDR3 reads CASRSGEREQYF. The CDR3 nucleotides read TGTGCCAGCCGCTCCGGGGAGCGCGAGCAGTACTTC.

This chain connects TRBV7-9 to TRBJ1-2; D not resolved. CDR3 length equals 12 residues. V dropped 0 bases and J dropped 3 bases, with 2 bases sitting between them. CDR1 SEHNR and CDR2 FQNEAQ come from the germline V gene (reference sequence). The CDR3 coding sequence is TGTGCCAGCAGCTTAGCGGACTATGGCTACACCTTC. This codes for CASSLADYGYTF.

By share, this clone counts as medium-sized. The CDR3 is CASSPETHPNEQFF. The CDR3 coding sequence is TGTGCCAGCAGTCCAGAGACTCATCCCAATGAGCAGTTCTTC. The chain joins TRBV6-1 to TRBJ2-1; D gene unclear. The germline V gene has CDR1 MNHNS and CDR2 SASEGT. The CDR3 is 14 residues long. The germline V and J ends were trimmed by 5 bases and 6 bases, with 14 bases remaining between them.

The chain has TRBV7-9 and TRBJ2-2; 12 bases agree with TRBD2. The CDR3 sequence is 15 residues long. Trimming took 7 bases from V and 3 from J; bases not matched to a gene: 3. Germline loops: CDR1 SEHNR, CDR2 FQNEAQ (reference sequence). The CDR3 here is CASMWTSGDTGELFF. As DNA, the CDR3 is TGTGCCAGCATGTGGACTAGCGGGGACACCGGGGAGCTGTTTTTT.

In its sample, this clone was seen once. The chain is built from TRBV11-2 and TRBJ2-7; 10 nucleotides align to TRBD2. The V gene's germline CDR1 is SGHAT and CDR2 FQNNGV. The CDR3 consists of 16 residues. V lost 0 bases, J lost 5 bases, and 7 bases stayed unmatched. The DNA of the CDR3 is TGTGCCAGCAGCTTAGATCTGGCGGGACTAGCGAACGAGCAGTACTTC. Translation gives CASSLDLAGLANEQYF. Using reference TRBV11-2 and TRBJ2-7 for the parts outside the CDR3, the full variable domain is EAGVAQSPRYKIIEKRQSVAFWCNPISGHATLYWYQQILGQGPKLLIQFQNNGVVDDSQLPKDRFSAERLKGVDSTLKIQPAKLEDSAVYLCASSLDLAGLANEQYFGPGTRLTVT.

This chain uses TRBV7-8 with TRBJ2-7; D might be TRBD1 (5 bases). Germline V gene sequence: CDR1 SGHVS, CDR2 FQNEAQ. The V gene lost 3 bases and the J gene lost 5 bases, with 14 bases spanning the gap. The CDR3 runs to 14 residues. DNA for the CDR3: TGTGCCAGCAGCTTGTCGACAGTATACCACGAGCAGTACTTC. Protein sequence: CASSLSTVYHEQYF.

The chain joins TRBV30 to TRBJ2-1; D may be TRBD2 (6 bases). This CDR3 spans 14 amino acids. The germline V and J ends were trimmed by 4 bases and 4 bases, with 14 bases remaining between them. In germline, CDR1 is GTSNPN, CDR2 SVGIG (reference sequence). CDR3 DNA sequence: TGTGCCTGGACAACTGGCGGGAATTACAATGAGCAGTTCTTC. Amino acid sequence: CAWTTGGNYNEQFF.

The chain has TRBV9 and TRBJ2-1; 9 positions match TRBD2. Per the germline V gene, CDR1 is SGDLS and CDR2 is YYNGEE. This CDR3 has 15 residues. The trim removed 3 bases at V and 4 bases at J, leaving 5 bases unmatched. The CDR3 reads CASSDPGLAYNEQFF. The CDR3 DNA reads TGTGCCAGCAGCGACCCGGGACTAGCATACAATGAGCAGTTCTTC.

The chain has TRBV9 and TRBJ2-2; 8 bases align to TRBD1. CDR3 length equals 16 residues. V trimming: 3 bases; J trimming: 4 bases; junction bases outside the gene matches: 8. Germline V gene lookup returns CDR1 SGDLS and CDR2 YYNGEE. CDR3 protein: CASSAQGAPATGELFF. CDR3 nucleotide sequence: TGTGCCAGCAGCGCGCAGGGGGCGCCGGCCACCGGGGAGCTGTTTTTT.

In its sample, this clone was seen a few times. V and J are TRBV9 and TRBJ1-3; D possibly corresponds to TRBD1 (5 bases). CDR1 SGDLS and CDR2 YYNGEE come from the germline V gene. The CDR3 is 18 residues long. The ends were cut back, 5 bases at V and 0 bases at J, with 21 bases in the middle. CDR3 sequence reads: CASSGGLLPGDSGNTIYF. As DNA, the CDR3 is TGTGCCAGCAGTGGGGGACTGCTGCCGGGGGACTCTGGAAACACCATATATTTT.

The chain is built from TRBV2 and TRBJ1-5; D possibly corresponds to TRBD1 (5 bases). V was pared by 4 bases and J by 6 bases, with 10 bases between. Germline V lookup: CDR1 SNHLY, CDR2 FYNNEI. The CDR3 is made up of 13 amino acids. CDR3 sequence (DNA): TGTGCCAGCAGTGTGGGGGGGTCTCAGCCCCAGCATTTT. It is translated as CASSVGGSQPQHF. Using reference TRBV2 and TRBJ1-5 for the parts outside the CDR3, the full variable domain is EPEVTQTPSHQVTQMGQEVILRCVPISNHLYFYWYRQILGQKVEFLVSFYNNEISEKSEIFDDQFSVERPDGSNFTLKIRSTKLEDSAMYFCASSVGGSQPQHFGDGTRLSIL.

V and J are TRBV2 and TRBJ1-5, with D perhaps matching TRBD1 (6 bases). Germline assignment: CDR1 SNHLY and CDR2 FYNNEI. Trimming removed 8 bases from V and 0 bases from J, with 14 bases in between. The CDR3 spans 15 residues. The CDR3 protein is CASGGQPDSNQPQHF. The CDR3 DNA reads as TGTGCCAGCGGCGGACAGCCCGATAGCAATCAGCCCCAGCATTTT.

This chain links TRBV9 with TRBJ2-2, with a tentative D call TRBD1 (6 bases). V was trimmed by 4 bases and J by 0 bases, leaving 13 bases between them. The CDR3 has 16 amino acids. Looked up from germline, CDR1 is SGDLS and CDR2 is YYNGEE. The CDR3 here is CASSTRQAPNTGELFF. For the CDR3, the DNA is TGTGCCAGCAGCACCCGACAGGCCCCGAACACCGGGGAGCTGTTTTTT.

The chain carries TRBV15 and TRBJ1-4; 8 bases agree with TRBD1. Germline loops: CDR1 LNHNV, CDR2 YYDKDF (reference sequence). This CDR3 is built from 17 residues. The V and J ends lost 3 bases and 3 bases, in that order; junction bases with no gene match: 9. CDR3 in DNA: TGTGCCACCAGCAGTTATCCAGGGGGCATAGCTAATGAAAAACTGTTTTTT. This gives the protein CATSSYPGGIANEKLFF.

The chain links TRBV19 to TRBJ2-7; TRBD2 matches 15 bases. The CDR3 has 21 amino acids. Germline V CDR1 and CDR2: LNHDA, SQIVND (reference sequence). With 3 bases clipped from V and 5 bases from J, the junction kept 20 bases outside the gene matches. The CDR3 region is CASSIQLAQGRTSGRADEQYF. CDR3 nucleotide sequence: TGTGCCAGTAGTATTCAACTAGCCCAGGGGAGGACTAGCGGGAGGGCCGACGAGCAGTACTTC.